A selection of T cell receptor beta chains follows, all from one sample in a study of T-cell reconstitution after alpha-beta-depleted transplantation in children. Via MiXCR, TCRdb re-called the PCR reads, giving one row per CDR3 protein. This sample has some 300,000 distinct CDR3 sequences, with less than 9.5% found just once. The source material was peripheral blood, sampled 360 days after TCRalphabeta/CD19-depleted stem cell transplant. These receptors were collected from a female patient between 2 and 15 years old who had a stem cell transplant for Fanconi anemia, so the T cells may come from the graft donor. CDR3s include the opening cysteine and the closing phenylalanine or tryptophan. The D gene is left open where the match is weak. Only some rows state a clone size, as once, few, many or a class for expanded clones.

cdr3_nt: TGTGCCAGCAGTGCCCCTCCCGCCGAATATCAGCCCCAGCATTTT
cdr3_aa: CASSAPPAEYQPQHF
clone_size: .
v_call: TRBV2
d_call: .
j_call: TRBJ1-5

cdr3_nt: TGTGCCAGCAGTGGGCAATCATGGGACTACAATGAGCAGTTCTTC
cdr3_aa: CASSGQSWDYNEQFF
clone_size: .
v_call: TRBV2
d_call: .
j_call: TRBJ2-1

cdr3_nt: TGTGCCAGCAGGCGAGGGGGGTTTGCAGGGACCGTCTATGGCTACACCTTC
cdr3_aa: CASRRGGFAGTVYGYTF
clone_size: few
v_call: TRBV7-9
d_call: .
j_call: TRBJ1-2

cdr3_nt: TGTGCCAGCAGCAGACTCCCCGTCGTTCGGTTCTTC
cdr3_aa: CASSRLPVVRFF
clone_size: many
v_call: TRBV6-2/TRBV6-3
d_call: .
j_call: TRBJ2-1

cdr3_nt: TGTGCCAGCAGTTTCGGGACAGATCTTACCTATAATTCACCCCTCCACTTT
cdr3_aa: CASSFGTDLTYNSPLHF
clone_size: few
v_call: TRBV6-2/TRBV6-3
d_call: TRBD1
j_call: TRBJ1-6

cdr3_nt: TGTGCCAGCGGACGGAGGGAGGGTTCCTACGAGCAGTACTTC
cdr3_aa: CASGRREGSYEQYF
clone_size: few
v_call: TRBV3-1
d_call: TRBD2
j_call: TRBJ2-7

cdr3_nt: TGTGCCAGCAGTGCATCCGGGGGGCGCGGCGAGACCCAGTACTTC
cdr3_aa: CASSASGGRGETQYF
clone_size: .
v_call: TRBV6-4
d_call: .
j_call: TRBJ2-5

cdr3_nt: TGTGCCAGCAGCTTCACGAGCGGCTCCTACGAGCAGTACTTC
cdr3_aa: CASSFTSGSYEQYF
clone_size: many
v_call: TRBV7-9
d_call: .
j_call: TRBJ2-7

cdr3_nt: TGTGCCAGCAGTTCCCGTGCCTCGACAGGGGCCCTCACTGAAGCTTTCTTT
cdr3_aa: CASSSRASTGALTEAFF
clone_size: many
v_call: TRBV28
d_call: TRBD1
j_call: TRBJ1-1

cdr3_nt: TGTGCCAGCAGCTTAGCTGAGGGGGCTTACACTGAAGCTTTCTTT
cdr3_aa: CASSLAEGAYTEAFF
clone_size: few
v_call: TRBV7-6
d_call: TRBD1
j_call: TRBJ1-1

cdr3_nt: TGTGCCAGCAGCCTAGCGGGGGGTACCTTTATTGGCACAGATACGCAGTATTTT
cdr3_aa: CASSLAGGTFIGTDTQYF
clone_size: many
v_call: TRBV7-2
d_call: TRBD2
j_call: TRBJ2-3

cdr3_nt: TGTGCCAGCAGTCCGATACGACAGGCAATGGAGTGGGAGCTGTTTTTT
cdr3_aa: CASSPIRQAMEWELFF
clone_size: many
v_call: TRBV27
d_call: .
j_call: TRBJ2-2

cdr3_nt: TGTGCCAGCAGCCCTCTGGGCAGCATGAACACTGAAGCTTTCTTT
cdr3_aa: CASSPLGSMNTEAFF
clone_size: many
v_call: TRBV12-3/TRBV12-4
d_call: .
j_call: TRBJ1-1

cdr3_nt: TGTGCCAGCAGCCGAACGGGGGGGCTTGGTCGGGAGCAGTACTTC
cdr3_aa: CASSRTGGLGREQYF
clone_size: many
v_call: TRBV12-3/TRBV12-4
d_call: TRBD2
j_call: TRBJ2-7

cdr3_nt: TGTGCCAGCAGCTCCAAGTGGGGGGCCTTCACAGATACGCAGTATTTT
cdr3_aa: CASSSKWGAFTDTQYF
clone_size: few
v_call: TRBV6-2/TRBV6-3
d_call: .
j_call: TRBJ2-3

cdr3_nt: TGTGCCAGCAGTTACGCGGGACGGCGAAACTATGGCTACACCTTC
cdr3_aa: CASSYAGRRNYGYTF
clone_size: few
v_call: TRBV6-2/TRBV6-3
d_call: .
j_call: TRBJ1-2

cdr3_nt: TGTGCCACCAGCAGAGATAAACCGTATGACAGCCCAGATTCACCCCTCCACTTT
cdr3_aa: CATSRDKPYDSPDSPLHF
clone_size: few
v_call: TRBV15
d_call: .
j_call: TRBJ1-6

cdr3_nt: TGCGCCAGCAGGGCTCTTGGGGCGGTCAATGAGCAGTTCTTC
cdr3_aa: CASRALGAVNEQFF
clone_size: many
v_call: TRBV5-1
d_call: .
j_call: TRBJ2-1

cdr3_nt: TGTGCCAGCAGCGTACTGGGCCGCGAGCAGTTCTTC
cdr3_aa: CASSVLGREQFF
clone_size: many
v_call: TRBV9
d_call: .
j_call: TRBJ2-1

cdr3_nt: TGTGCCAGCAGTTTATGGGGACAGGGGGGACTGGGGCCCCAGCATTTT
cdr3_aa: CASSLWGQGGLGPQHF
clone_size: many
v_call: TRBV12-3/TRBV12-4
d_call: TRBD1
j_call: TRBJ1-5

cdr3_nt: TGTGCCAGCAGTGCCCACAGGGACACTGAAGCTTTCTTT
cdr3_aa: CASSAHRDTEAFF
clone_size: many
v_call: TRBV6-4
d_call: .
j_call: TRBJ1-1

cdr3_nt: TGCAGTGCTAGGCAGACGGCATCGGGGACTTTCTTT
cdr3_aa: CSARQTASGTFF
clone_size: .
v_call: TRBV20-1
d_call: .
j_call: TRBJ1-1

cdr3_nt: TGTGCCAGCAGTTTACCGGGGATGGGCACAGATACGCAGTATTTT
cdr3_aa: CASSLPGMGTDTQYF
clone_size: .
v_call: TRBV28
d_call: .
j_call: TRBJ2-3

cdr3_nt: TGCAGTGCTAGAGATAAGGGGACGTCCAATGAAAAACTGTTTTTT
cdr3_aa: CSARDKGTSNEKLFF
clone_size: many
v_call: TRBV20-1
d_call: .
j_call: TRBJ1-4

cdr3_nt: TGTGCCAGCGAAGAGGCCAGGTACTATGGCTACACCTTC
cdr3_aa: CASEEARYYGYTF
clone_size: many
v_call: TRBV28
d_call: .
j_call: TRBJ1-2